These 17 T cell receptor beta chains were all obtained from the same sample, sequenced in a study of CD8+ T cells in alopecia areata. Following RNA extraction, reverse transcription yielded cDNA that acted as the sequencing template. The data were produced by immunoSEQ multiplex PCR, yet TCRdb's version contains in-frame clones alone and is incomplete. Here the sample spans about 120,000 clones, 50% to 55% being singletons. The treatment: oral pan-JAK inhibitor, 5-10 mg twice daily. The sequences come from CD4+ T cells sorted from blood, collected at week 4, from a patient treated with tofacitinib. These receptors were obtained from a human donor with alopecia areata.

The chain joins TRBV5-6 to TRBJ2-7; 9 positions agree with TRBD1. This CDR3 has 14 residues. J gave up 6 bases and V 3 bases, and 7 bases lay outside the gene matches. CDR1 and CDR2 from the germline V gene are SGHDT and YYEEEE. CDR3 sequence (DNA): TGTGCCAGCAGCTCGCGGGACAGGGTAGGCGAGCAGTACTTC. It specifies CASSSRDRVGEQYF.

The chain is built from TRBV6-5 and TRBJ2-1, with 15 bases lining up with TRBD2. V lost 5 bases, J lost 9 bases, and 2 bases stayed unmatched. Germline V gene sequence: CDR1 MNHEY, CDR2 SVGAGI. This CDR3 region has 14 residues. CDR3 sequence: CASSKGLAGGEQFF. Written as DNA, the CDR3 is TGTGCCAGCAGTAAGGGACTAGCGGGAGGTGAGCAGTTCTTC.

This clone appeared a single time. This sequence joins TRBV7-6 and TRBJ2-2; D remains unclear. Trimming took 5 bases from V and 1 from J, leaving 8 bases between them. Looked up from germline, CDR1 is SGHVS and CDR2 is FNYEAQ. This CDR3 contains 14 residues. CDR3 residues: CASSPTGNTGELFF. CDR3 nucleotides: TGTGCCAGCAGCCCCACGGGGAACACCGGGGAGCTGTTTTTT.

This chain links TRBV7-9 with TRBJ1-6, with 7 positions matching TRBD1. This CDR3 comprises 14 residues. J gave up 7 bases and V 1 base, and 1 base lay outside the gene matches. The germline CDR1 and CDR2 sequences are SEHNR and FQNEAQ (reference sequence). The CDR3 DNA reads TGTGCCAGCAGCTTAGACAGGGGAAATTCACCCCTCCACTTT. Amino acid sequence: CASSLDRGNSPLHF.

The chain links TRBV2 to TRBJ1-1; no reliable D call. The CDR3 runs 16 residues. Trimming took 2 bases from V and 1 from J, leaving 14 bases between them. Germline V gene data show CDR1 as SNHLY and CDR2 as FYNNEI. CDR3 sequence (DNA): TGTGCCAGCAGTGAACGCAGGCCGGCAGAGAACACTGAAGCTTTCTTT. Residues: CASSERRPAENTEAFF. Filled out from reference TRBV2 and TRBJ1-1, the complete variable domain reads EPEVTQTPSHQVTQMGQEVILRCVPISNHLYFYWYRQILGQKVEFLVSFYNNEISEKSEIFDDQFSVERPDGSNFTLKIRSTKLEDSAMYFCASSERRPAENTEAFFGQGTRLTVV.

This clone was observed once. The V and J genes are TRBV11-2 and TRBJ2-2, with 8 bases matching TRBD1. Trimming at V came to 5 bases and at J to 3 bases, leaving 8 bases not matched to a gene. The CDR3 sequence is 16 residues long. Germline CDR1 SGHAT, CDR2 FQNNGV. As DNA, the CDR3 is TGTGCCAGCAGCCTACGGGACAGGTCGTACACCGGGGAGCTGTTTTTT. Its protein is CASSLRDRSYTGELFF.

The chain is built from TRBV29-1 and TRBJ2-7, with TRBD1 matching over 8 bases. With V trimmed by 1 base and J by 5 bases, 13 bases remained unmatched. Germline CDR1 and CDR2: SQVTM and ANQGSEA. The CDR3 extends over 16 amino acids. Here the CDR3 DNA reads TGCAGCGTTGAAGGTTCGCAGGGGGCCTCTAAGCACGAGCAGTACTTC. As protein: CSVEGSQGASKHEQYF.

In its sample, this clone was seen once. The gene calls are TRBV27 and TRBJ2-7; 10 bases align to TRBD2. Germline V gene data show CDR1 as MNHEY and CDR2 as SMNVEV (reference sequence). The CDR3 has 16 amino acids. The ends lost 5 bases at V and 6 bases at J; junction bases unmatched: 13. CDR3 sequence reads: CASSPLKRGGGSEQYF. In nucleotides, the CDR3 is TGTGCCAGCAGTCCCTTGAAGCGGGGGGGCGGGTCCGAGCAGTACTTC.

The V call is TRBV6-1, the J call TRBJ1-4; TRBD1 agrees at 9 bases. V gave up 10 bases and J gave up 8 bases; unmatched junction bases: 11. CDR3 length equals 14 residues. Germline CDR1 reads MNHNS; CDR2 reads SASEGT. CDR3 nucleotide sequence: TGTGCCACCCTAAAGGGGGACAGGGACGAAAAACTGTTTTTT. It is translated as CATLKGDRDEKLFF.

The V and J genes are TRBV5-6 and TRBJ1-2; D may be TRBD1 (5 bases). V was trimmed by 2 bases and J by 7 bases, leaving 15 bases between them. Germline CDR1 SGHDT, CDR2 YYEEEE. The CDR3 covers 14 residues. This CDR3 is CASSFDRGVIGYTF. For the CDR3, the DNA is TGTGCCAGCAGCTTCGACAGAGGCGTAATTGGCTACACCTTC.

This chain uses TRBV6-5 with TRBJ1-2; unclear D gene. The V gene's germline CDR1 is MNHEY and CDR2 SVGAGI. The ends were cut back, 6 bases at V and 7 bases at J, with 12 bases in the middle. CDR3 length: 12 amino acids. CDR3 DNA sequence: TGTGCCAGCAGGGCACCGGAGTTTGGCTACACCTTC. Protein product: CASRAPEFGYTF.

The chain recombines TRBV5-1 with TRBJ2-4; the D is unclear. V shed 2 bases and J shed 3 bases, with 0 bases lying between them. Germline V gene lookup returns CDR1 SGHRS and CDR2 YFSETQ. This CDR3 contains 11 residues. CDR3 region: CASSFKNIQYF. CDR3 in DNA: TGCGCCAGCAGCTTCAAAAACATTCAGTACTTC.

The table lists this clone with a count of one. The chain employs TRBV29-1 and TRBJ1-2; tentatively, D is TRBD1 (5 bases). Trimming took off 5 bases at V and 1 base at J, with 11 bases between the two ends. The germline V gene has CDR1 SQVTM and CDR2 ANQGSEA. The CDR3 contains 13 residues. The CDR3 spells CSVSGRLNYGYTF. DNA for the CDR3: TGCAGCGTTTCGGGACGGCTTAACTATGGCTACACCTTC.

The genes are TRBV4-2 and TRBJ1-1; TRBD1 is a possible D gene (5 bases). From germline, CDR1 is LGHNA and CDR2 YNFKEQ. The CDR3 has 19 residues. Trimming took 0 bases from V and 4 from J, leaving 24 bases between them. The CDR3 nucleotides are TGTGCCAGCAGCCAAGATGGGGGGAGTTGGGGTTCGGGCAGCACTGAAGCTTTCTTT. Translated: CASSQDGGSWGSGSTEAFF.

A few counts support this clone. The genes are TRBV5-1 and TRBJ1-4; D is perhaps TRBD1 (5 bases). CDR1 SGHRS and CDR2 YFSETQ come from the germline V gene. Trimming shortened V by 2 bases and J by 1 base, and 6 bases separated the two germline ends. There are 14 residues in the CDR3. The CDR3 spells CASSFGGTNEKLFF. In DNA, the CDR3 is TGCGCCAGCAGCTTCGGGGGAACTAATGAAAAACTGTTTTTT.

The V and J genes are TRBV2 and TRBJ2-5; D gene ambiguous. The CDR3 is made up of 11 amino acids. Germline CDR1 reads SNHLY; CDR2 reads FYNNEI. Trimming left V 6 bases short and J 1 base short, with 3 bases between. CDR3 loop: CASRIQETQYF. The CDR3 bases are TGTGCCAGCAGGATCCAAGAGACCCAGTACTTC.

The CDR3 sequence: CASSQARTGDTGELFF. The CDR3 DNA sequence: TGTGCCAGCAGCCAAGCACGGACAGGGGACACCGGGGAGCTGTTTTTT. The gene calls are TRBV4-2 and TRBJ2-2; the match to TRBD1 covers 9 bases. Germline V gene data show CDR1 as LGHNA and CDR2 as YNFKEQ. V shed 1 base, J shed 3 bases, and the junction held 3 bases outside the gene matches. CDR3 length: 16 residues.